The sequence of this T cell receptor (beta chain) was determined in a study of blood T cell repertoires in COVID-19. Overall study context: COVID-19 samples, acute and convalescent, were from the United States, Italy and Spain.

As originally analysed: Amplification from reference gene primers served as the basis for estimated nucleated cell counts. TCRdb keeps only in-frame clones here, not all; method: immunoSEQ multiplex PCR. That table supplies the V and J calls and clone size; D and trimming were determined from the DNA. The profile covers about 50,000 clones, with about 88% appearing a single time and about 27% taken by the ten largest. Trimming cost V 3 bases and J 5 bases, with 17 bases left between them. CDR3 length: 16 amino acids. Germline CDR1 SGHNT, CDR2 YYREEE (reference sequence). The rearrangement links TRBV5-4 to TRBJ2-2; D possibly corresponds to TRBD2 (5 bases). This TCR derives from a human donor in a cohort sampled during active COVID-19. The material sequenced was peripheral blood. CDR3 sequence (DNA): TGTGCCAGCAGCTCGACCCCGGGCGGCGGGACCGGGGAGCTGTTTTTT. This encodes CASSSTPGGGTGELFF.